These 21 T cell receptor beta chains share one sample of origin, sequenced in a study of blood T cell dynamics during melanoma immunotherapy (dated by TCRdb to about 2020). Receptor amplification or capture employed the immunoSEQ multiplex PCR assay. The immuneACCESS repertoire file appears here via TCRdb, limited to in-frame rearrangements. These files lack a portion of the clones; in checked studies, under half of the deficit traces to unresolved V genes, and the cause of the others is not known. For this sample there are 5,600 or so clones; about four fifths appear just once. The ten largest clones represent 25% to 40% of the sample. Interpreted using the paper, the time point label stands for: week 3, after first cycle of checkpoint inhibitor. Sequencing used blood, obtained from a patient treated with checkpoint blockade. These receptors were obtained from a human donor with melanoma.

This chain connects TRBV18 to TRBJ2-5; D unclear. Germline-derived CDR1 and CDR2 are KGHSH and LQKENI. V gave up 2 bases and J gave up 5 bases, with 9 bases separating them. The CDR3 runs to 13 residues. The CDR3 DNA is TGTGCCAGCTCACCAACAGTCGACGAGACCCAGTACTTC. As protein: CASSPTVDETQYF.

The chain recombines TRBV19 with TRBJ2-1, with TRBD1 matching 11 bases. With 4 bases clipped from V and 9 bases from J, the junction kept 5 bases outside the gene matches. This CDR3 spans 14 amino acids. The germline CDR1 and CDR2 sequences are LNHDA and SQIVND (reference sequence). CDR3 nucleotide sequence: TGTGCCAGTAGTACGGACAGGGGGCTGGGTGAGCAGTTCTTC. Translating it yields CASSTDRGLGEQFF. The entire variable domain, with the rest obtained from reference TRBV19 and TRBJ2-1, is as follows: DGGITQSPKYLFRKEGQNVTLSCEQNLNHDAMYWYRQDPGQGLRLIYYSQIVNDFQKGDIAEGYSVSREKKESFPLTVTSAQKNPTAFYLCASSTDRGLGEQFFGPGTRLTVL.

The gene calls are TRBV9 and TRBJ1-6, with TRBD1 matching over 7 bases. The CDR3 is made up of 17 amino acids. V was pared by 6 bases and J by 5 bases, with 14 bases of the junction left unmatched. Germline V lookup: CDR1 SGDLS, CDR2 YYNGEE. Here the CDR3 DNA reads TGTGCCAGCAACCCCTTGAGGGGGCGCCCGAATAATTCACCCCTCCACTTT. It encodes CASNPLRGRPNNSPLHF.

This chain links TRBV10-2 with TRBJ2-3; D is unresolved. The CDR3 has 11 amino acids. Trimming pared 6 bases from V and 2 bases from J, leaving 3 bases between. Germline V lookup: CDR1 WSHSY, CDR2 SAAADI. CDR3 amino acids: CASSLTDTQYF. CDR3 nucleotides: TGCGCCAGCAGCCTCACAGATACGCAGTATTTT.

V usage is TRBV5-6 and J usage is TRBJ1-4; D is possibly TRBD1 (5 bases). V lost 1 base, J lost 6 bases, and 13 bases lay in between. Germline loops: CDR1 SGHDT, CDR2 YYEEEE. The CDR3 consists of 15 residues. The chain's CDR3 is CASSLPGRDDEKLFF. The CDR3 nucleotides are TGTGCCAGCAGCTTGCCGGGGCGGGATGATGAAAAACTGTTTTTT.

This chain links TRBV19 with TRBJ1-2; 11 bases line up with TRBD1. Germline values: CDR1 LNHDA, CDR2 SQIVND (reference sequence). The CDR3 length is 17 residues. The V and J ends lost 3 bases and 2 bases, in that order; junction bases with no gene match: 8. CDR3 sequence reads: CASSIQDRGRVNYGYTF. Written as DNA, the CDR3 is TGTGCCAGTAGTATCCAGGACAGGGGGCGAGTCAACTATGGCTACACCTTC.

V and J are TRBV6-1 and TRBJ1-2; TRBD1 matches at 7 bases. V gave up 6 bases and J gave up 4 bases; unmatched junction bases: 5. This CDR3 comprises 13 residues. In germline, CDR1 is MNHNS, CDR2 SASEGT. The CDR3 bases are TGTGCCAGCAGCGCGACAGGGACCTATGGCTACACCTTC. This translates into CASSATGTYGYTF.

The chain employs TRBV29-1 and TRBJ2-7, with a tentative D call TRBD2 (5 bases). V lost 7 bases and J 1 base, leaving 14 bases between the germline ends. CDR1 is SQVTM, CDR2 ANQGSEA, per germline. There are 13 residues in the CDR3. The CDR3 reads CSALGVSSYEQYF. The CDR3 nucleotides read TGCAGCGCCCTCGGGGTTAGTTCCTACGAGCAGTACTTC.

The chain uses TRBV2 and TRBJ2-3; 8 bases are a match to TRBD2. Germline V gene data show CDR1 as SNHLY and CDR2 as FYNNEI. J gave up 0 bases and V 6 bases, and 11 bases lay outside the gene matches. There are 17 residues in the CDR3. CDR3 sequence: CASRPITSGLSTDTQYF. The CDR3 bases are TGTGCCAGCAGGCCAATCACTAGCGGTCTTAGCACAGATACGCAGTATTTT.

Only one count was recorded for this clone. V gene TRBV6-6 combines with J gene TRBJ1-2, with D unclear. Germline-derived CDR1 and CDR2 are MNHNY and SVGAGI (reference sequence). Trimming cost V 0 bases and J 0 bases, with 5 bases left between them. The CDR3 sequence is 14 residues long. CDR3 bases: TGTGCCAGCAGTTACTCGGAGACTAACTATGGCTACACCTTC. As protein: CASSYSETNYGYTF.

The genes are TRBV30 and TRBJ2-3; TRBD2 matches at 10 bases. The CDR3 consists of 15 residues. Germline CDR1 reads GTSNPN; CDR2 reads SVGIG (reference sequence). With V trimmed by 3 bases and J by 1 base, 4 bases remained unmatched. The CDR3 is CAWRSSGRGTDTQYF. CDR3 sequence (DNA): TGTGCCTGGAGATCTAGCGGGAGAGGCACAGATACGCAGTATTTT.

The sample holds a few counts of this clone. The V and J genes are TRBV27 and TRBJ2-7; maybe TRBD1 (6 bases). The germline V gene encodes CDR1 MNHEY and CDR2 SMNVEV (reference sequence). V shed 2 bases and J shed 6 bases, with 11 bases lying between them. The CDR3 sequence is 13 residues long. In DNA, the CDR3 is TGTGCCAGCAGTTTAAACAGGGCTGGCGAGCAGTACTTC. It encodes CASSLNRAGEQYF.

The chain combines TRBV6-6 with TRBJ1-6; possibly TRBD1 for D (5 bases). Between the trimmed V and J ends, which lost 0 bases and 6 bases, there was a span of 9 bases. CDR3 length: 15 residues. The germline V gene has CDR1 MNHNY and CDR2 SVGAGI (reference sequence). This CDR3 is CASSYSRQSNSPLHF. CDR3 DNA: TGTGCCAGCAGTTACTCGAGACAGAGTAATTCACCCCTCCACTTT.

V is TRBV7-8 and J is TRBJ2-7, with TRBD1 identical over 8 bases. Trimming at V came to 8 bases and at J to 5 bases, leaving 11 bases not matched to a gene. The CDR3 has 14 residues. Germline CDR1 is SGHVS and CDR2 is FQNEAQ. CDR3 nucleotides: TGTGCCAGCGGAAAAAGGGACAGGTCAAACGAGCAGTACTTC. Its translation: CASGKRDRSNEQYF.

The rearrangement joins TRBV7-2 to TRBJ2-3, with 10 nucleotides matching TRBD2. Germline V gene sequence: CDR1 SGHTA, CDR2 FQGNSA. This CDR3 contains 14 residues. V trimming: 6 bases; J trimming: 4 bases; junction bases outside the gene matches: 4. The CDR3 DNA follows: TGTGCCAGCAGACGTCTAGCGGGAGCAGATACGCAGTATTTT. Translated: CASRRLAGADTQYF.

The chain uses TRBV7-7 and TRBJ2-5; 10 nucleotides align to TRBD1. From germline, CDR1 is SSHAT and CDR2 FNYEAQ (reference sequence). After removal of 5 bases from V and 2 bases from J, the junction contained 2 bases not matched to a gene. The CDR3 spans 14 residues. Written as DNA, the CDR3 is TGTGCCAGCAGCCGGACAGGGGGGCAAGAGACCCAGTACTTC. Protein product: CASSRTGGQETQYF.

This rearrangement joins TRBV15 to TRBJ2-1, with TRBD2 matching over 9 bases. The CDR3 is 17 residues long. Germline V gene data show CDR1 as LNHNV and CDR2 as YYDKDF (reference sequence). V lost 4 bases to trimming and J lost 2 bases; unmatched junction nucleotides: 9. CDR3 coding DNA: TGTGCCACCAGCACCGATCTAGCGGGGAACCCCTACAATGAGCAGTTCTTC. It codes for CATSTDLAGNPYNEQFF.

This clone was observed a handful of times. The rearrangement joins TRBV30 to TRBJ1-3; no clear D gene. V shed 4 bases and J shed 4 bases, with 8 bases lying between them. CDR3 length: 12 residues. The germline V gene has CDR1 GTSNPN and CDR2 SVGIG (reference sequence). The CDR3 region has the DNA TGTGCCTGGAAGAAAGCAGGAAACACCATATATTTT. Amino acid sequence: CAWKKAGNTIYF.

This chain connects TRBV18 to TRBJ2-7; tentative D call: TRBD1 (5 bases). The CDR3 extends over 15 amino acids. Germline assignment: CDR1 KGHSH and CDR2 LQKENI. V was pared by 0 bases and J by 0 bases, with 9 bases between. This chain's CDR3 is CASSPPGASSYEQYF. For the CDR3, the DNA is TGTGCCAGCTCACCACCAGGGGCTAGCTCCTACGAGCAGTACTTC.

J is TRBJ2-5 and V is TRBV5-1; the match to TRBD2 covers 8 bases. Looked up from germline, CDR1 is SGHRS and CDR2 is YFSETQ. J gave up 5 bases and V 0 bases, and 12 bases lay outside the gene matches. The CDR3 runs 17 residues. The CDR3 DNA reads as TGCGCCAGCAGCTTGGGCGCAGCGGGGGAACGTGGTGAGACCCAGTACTTC. As protein: CASSLGAAGERGETQYF.

The chain has TRBV19 and TRBJ1-1; no firm D call. CDR3 length: 15 residues. CDR1 and CDR2 from the germline V gene are LNHDA and SQIVND (reference sequence). V dropped 7 bases and J dropped 7 bases, with 22 bases sitting between them. CDR3 in DNA: TGTGCCAGTAAGATTTCATGGGCGAGGGAATTTGAAGCTTTCTTT. It translates to CASKISWAREFEAFF.